The present TCR beta chain was sequenced within a study of T cell responses to AZD1222 COVID-19 vaccine. The assay was immunoSEQ multiplex PCR, and TCRdb's table has in-frame clones only and misses some. The top ten hold over 9% of the sample, which has over 70,000 clones, 88% seen once. This sequence was found in an adult in good health. This specimen was peripheral blood, taken on day 0 of MenACWY control vaccination.

The CDR3 is CASSARLAGNEQFF. The CDR3 DNA sequence: TGTGCCAGCAGCGCGAGACTAGCGGGAAATGAGCAGTTCTTC. The chain carries TRBV9 and TRBJ2-1; 11 bases match TRBD2. V shed 3 bases and J 7 bases; nucleotides not matched to a gene: 3. The germline CDR1 and CDR2 sequences are SGDLS and YYNGEE. This CDR3 region has 14 residues.